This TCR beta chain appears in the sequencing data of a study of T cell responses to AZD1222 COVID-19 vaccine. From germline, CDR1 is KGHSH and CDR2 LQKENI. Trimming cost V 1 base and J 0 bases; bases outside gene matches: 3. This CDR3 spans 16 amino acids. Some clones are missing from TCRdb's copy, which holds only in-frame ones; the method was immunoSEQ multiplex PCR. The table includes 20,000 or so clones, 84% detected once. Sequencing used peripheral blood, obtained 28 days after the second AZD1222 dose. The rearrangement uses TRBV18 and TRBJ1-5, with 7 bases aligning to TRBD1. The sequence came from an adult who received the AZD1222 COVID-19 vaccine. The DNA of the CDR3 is TGTGCCAGCTCACCACAGGGGGCGAGTAGCAATCAGCCCCAGCATTTT. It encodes CASSPQGASSNQPQHF.